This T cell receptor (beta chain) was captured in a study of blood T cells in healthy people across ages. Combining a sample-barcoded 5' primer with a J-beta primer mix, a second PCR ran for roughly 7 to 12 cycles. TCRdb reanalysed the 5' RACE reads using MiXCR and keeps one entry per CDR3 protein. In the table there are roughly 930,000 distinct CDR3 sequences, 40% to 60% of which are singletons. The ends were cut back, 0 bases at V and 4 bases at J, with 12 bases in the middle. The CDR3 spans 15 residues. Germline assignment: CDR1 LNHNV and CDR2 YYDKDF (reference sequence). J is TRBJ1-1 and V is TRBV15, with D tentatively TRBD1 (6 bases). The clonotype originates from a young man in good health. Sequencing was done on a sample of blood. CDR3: CATSRDAEGGTEAFF. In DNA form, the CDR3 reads TGTGCCACCAGCAGAGATGCTGAGGGGGGCACTGAAGCTTTCTTT.